These 15 T cell receptor beta chains originate from one sample sequenced in a study of CD8 T cells in ankylosing spondylitis (dated by TCRdb to 2016 to 2017). The library was prepared using 5' RACE. The instrument given in TCRdb is Illumina HiSeq 2500. The public reads were reanalyzed by TCRdb: fastp trimming at Q25, MiXCR alignment, in-frame beta chains only. All rows with the same CDR3 protein become a single entry with the most common DNA and genes. This sample lists about 450,000 distinct CDR3 sequences; about 25% were detected once. The ten most abundant clones make up approximately 1% of the sample. Their cognate antigens are unknown. Study-wide findings and limitations: A TCR beta motif made up of several highly homologous amino acid variants appeared to be characteristic of blood from ankylosing spondylitis patients.

The specimen sequenced was blood, either unsorted or a sorted T cell fraction (not recorded which). These receptors all come from a male donor with ankylosing spondylitis.

This clonotype was observed a few times. This sequence joins TRBV7-9 and TRBJ2-5, with 13 bases identical to TRBD2. This CDR3 is 17 amino acids long. The J segment lost 2 bases and the V segment lost 5 bases, leaving 8 bases of the junction unmatched. Germline V gene data show CDR1 as SEHNR and CDR2 as FQNEAQ (reference sequence). The CDR3 here is CASSPGTSGMGQETQYF. The CDR3 coding sequence is TGTGCCAGCAGCCCCGGGACTAGCGGGATGGGTCAAGAGACCCAGTACTTC.

The chain recombines TRBV6-2 or TRBV6-3 with TRBJ2-6; a weak D match, TRBD2 (5 bases). The germline V gene encodes CDR1 MNHEY and CDR2 SVGEGT. This CDR3 has 15 amino acids. Trimming took 4 bases from V and 1 from J, leaving 8 bases between them. In DNA form, the CDR3 reads TGTGCCAGCAGTTTCTGGAGGTCTGGGGCCAACGTCCTGACTTTC. Its protein product is CASSFWRSGANVLTF.

The chain combines TRBV25-1 with TRBJ2-1; TRBD2 might be the D (5 bases). The V gene's germline CDR1 is MGHDK and CDR2 SYGVNS. V lost 6 bases and J 0 bases, leaving 15 bases between the germline ends. The CDR3 runs to 16 residues. This CDR3 reads CASSLSVPSSYNEQFF. CDR3 DNA sequence: TGTGCCAGCAGCCTTAGCGTCCCGAGCTCCTACAATGAGCAGTTCTTC.

The chain carries TRBV20-1 and TRBJ1-1; a weak D match, TRBD1 (6 bases). Germline CDR1 and CDR2: DFQATT and SNEGSKA (reference sequence). This CDR3 is 16 amino acids long. The V end was cut by 4 bases, the J end by 1 base, with 19 bases between. The CDR3 sequence is CSAIQTGRLRNTEAFF. The CDR3 DNA is TGCAGTGCTATCCAGACAGGACGACTAAGGAACACTGAAGCTTTCTTT.

The V and J genes are TRBV20-1 and TRBJ2-1; TRBD2 matches 7 bases. Germline V CDR1 and CDR2: DFQATT, SNEGSKA (reference sequence). CDR3 length: 15 residues. The V gene end was trimmed by 0 bases and the J gene end by 3 bases; junction bases not matched to a gene: 5. The CDR3 region has the DNA TGCAGTGCTAGAGATCAGCGGGATTTCTACAATGAGCAGTTCTTC. Translating gives CSARDQRDFYNEQFF.

The chain is built from TRBV5-1 and TRBJ2-5; TRBD1 agrees at 8 bases. The CDR3 covers 15 residues. After removal of 4 bases from V and 1 base from J, the junction contained 6 bases not matched to a gene. The germline V gene has CDR1 SGHRS and CDR2 YFSETQ. The CDR3 reads CASSTDRGPQETQYF. The CDR3 DNA follows: TGCGCCAGCAGCACAGACAGGGGACCCCAAGAGACCCAGTACTTC.

There are a few counts of this clonotype. The chain has TRBV10-3 and TRBJ2-1, with D tentatively TRBD1 (5 bases). CDR3 size: 13 residues. Germline values: CDR1 ENHRY, CDR2 SYGVKD. V dropped 5 bases and J dropped 8 bases, with 13 bases sitting between them. The CDR3 nucleotides are TGTGCCATCAGTAGCCCTAGGGGCCATGAGCAGTTCTTC. Translating it yields CAISSPRGHEQFF.

The chain links TRBV5-1 to TRBJ2-2; D not resolved. CDR3 length: 15 residues. Germline V gene data show CDR1 as SGHRS and CDR2 as YFSETQ. Trimming stripped 7 bases from V and 0 bases from J, with 13 bases between. The CDR3, as DNA: TGCGCCAGCGGCCTATATGTCGCGAACACCGGGGAGCTGTTTTTT. It yields the protein CASGLYVANTGELFF.

V is TRBV2 and J is TRBJ2-1, with D perhaps TRBD1 (5 bases). With 8 bases removed from V and 8 bases from J, the gap between germline ends came to 13 bases. From germline, CDR1 is SNHLY and CDR2 FYNNEI. The CDR3 is 12 residues long. Here the CDR3 DNA reads TGTGCCAGCGGCCAGACAGCCTATGAGCAGTTCTTC. This sequence encodes CASGQTAYEQFF.

This clonotype has only a few counts. The chain employs TRBV19 and TRBJ2-1; 9 bases are shared with TRBD2. Losses at the gene ends were 7 bases for V and 7 bases for J; bases not matched to a gene: 11. This CDR3 spans 15 amino acids. Germline V gene data show CDR1 as LNHDA and CDR2 as SQIVND (reference sequence). The CDR3 sequence is CASTYSGRVGNEQFF. In DNA form, the CDR3 reads TGTGCCAGTACCTATAGCGGGAGAGTTGGGAATGAGCAGTTCTTC.

The CDR3 here is CASSKVGFQPQHF. DNA of the CDR3: TGTGCCAGCAGCAAAGTAGGGTTTCAGCCCCAGCATTTT. The chain carries TRBV3-1 and TRBJ1-5; unclear D gene. Germline loops: CDR1 LGHDT, CDR2 YNNKEL (reference sequence). The CDR3 covers 13 residues. V gave up 5 bases and J gave up 6 bases, with 11 bases separating them.

This clonotype has a count of ten or more. This chain connects TRBV7-9 to TRBJ2-1, with D unresolved. The CDR3 totals 13 residues. The ends were cut back, 3 bases at V and 9 bases at J, with 12 bases in the middle. Germline CDR1 reads SEHNR; CDR2 reads FQNEAQ (reference sequence). This chain's CDR3 is CASSFRTLGEQFF. DNA for the CDR3: TGTGCCAGCAGCTTTCGTACGCTTGGTGAGCAGTTCTTC. The entire variable domain, with the rest obtained from reference TRBV7-9 and TRBJ2-1, is as follows: DTGVSQNPRHKITKRGQNVTFRCDPISEHNRLYWYRQTLGQGPEFLTYFQNEAQLEKSRLLSDRFSAERPKGSFSTLEIQRTEQGDSAMYLCASSFRTLGEQFFGPGTRLTVL.

The genes are TRBV12-3 or TRBV12-4 and TRBJ2-1, with a possible D match to TRBD1 (6 bases). The CDR3 length is 14 residues. Deletions cut 3 bases from V and 10 bases from J, with 16 bases between. The CDR3 here is CASSLAQGRGEQFF. The CDR3 DNA sequence: TGTGCCAGCAGTTTGGCTCAGGGGCGCGGCGAGCAGTTCTTC.

This clonotype has a count of ten or more. This chain links TRBV20-1 with TRBJ2-5; 9 bases are a match to TRBD2. The CDR3 is 13 residues long. Losses at the gene ends were 6 bases for V and 5 bases for J; bases not matched to a gene: 7. Germline V gene lookup returns CDR1 DFQATT and CDR2 SNEGSKA (reference sequence). This chain's CDR3 is CSASPSGKETQYF. In DNA, the CDR3 is TGCAGTGCGTCTCCTAGCGGGAAGGAGACCCAGTACTTC.

The sample holds a few counts of this clonotype. This rearrangement joins TRBV7-6 to TRBJ2-3; D is possibly TRBD1 (5 bases). With 5 bases removed from V and 3 bases from J, the gap between germline ends came to 12 bases. Germline CDR1 SGHVS, CDR2 FNYEAQ. The CDR3 length is 14 residues. The CDR3 nucleotides are TGTGCCAGCAGCCAAGGGAAGGGGACAGATACGCAGTATTTT. Translated, it gives CASSQGKGTDTQYF. Drawing the rest from reference TRBV7-6 and TRBJ2-3, the complete variable domain is GAGVSQSPRYKVTKRGQDVALRCDPISGHVSLYWYRQALGQGPEFLTYFNYEAQQDKSGLPNDRFSAERPEGSISTLTIQRTEQRDSAMYRCASSQGKGTDTQYFGPGTRLTVL.